This T cell receptor beta chain is from a study of human T cells and chemical hapten exposure. The CDR3 is made up of 12 amino acids. With 7 bases removed from V and 7 bases from J, the gap between germline ends came to 13 bases. CDR1 is SQVTM, CDR2 ANQGSEA, per germline. Study findings and constraints: Each of the donors had alopecia, so their immune responses may not resemble those of healthy people.

Via MiXCR, TCRdb re-called the RACE reads, giving one row per CDR3 protein. The table includes tens of thousands of distinct CDR3 sequences, 10% detected once. This clonotype has just a few counts. As yet, its antigen is unknown. Time point defined: patch test 2, 6 weeks after DPC sensitization. Treatment denoted: therapeutic diphenylcyclopropenone sensitization with weekly scalp DPC. This TCR came from a woman in her twenties or thirties with alopecia areata. Some clones in this sample may be carry-over from other donors' samples. Sequencing used whole blood, obtained in connection with sensitization to the hapten diphenylcyclopropenone (DPC). The chain recombines TRBV29-1 with TRBJ2-2, with a possible D match to TRBD1 (6 bases). CDR3 sequence (DNA): TGCAGCGCCTACAGGGACGGCGGGGAGCTGTTTTTT. Amino acids: CSAYRDGGELFF.